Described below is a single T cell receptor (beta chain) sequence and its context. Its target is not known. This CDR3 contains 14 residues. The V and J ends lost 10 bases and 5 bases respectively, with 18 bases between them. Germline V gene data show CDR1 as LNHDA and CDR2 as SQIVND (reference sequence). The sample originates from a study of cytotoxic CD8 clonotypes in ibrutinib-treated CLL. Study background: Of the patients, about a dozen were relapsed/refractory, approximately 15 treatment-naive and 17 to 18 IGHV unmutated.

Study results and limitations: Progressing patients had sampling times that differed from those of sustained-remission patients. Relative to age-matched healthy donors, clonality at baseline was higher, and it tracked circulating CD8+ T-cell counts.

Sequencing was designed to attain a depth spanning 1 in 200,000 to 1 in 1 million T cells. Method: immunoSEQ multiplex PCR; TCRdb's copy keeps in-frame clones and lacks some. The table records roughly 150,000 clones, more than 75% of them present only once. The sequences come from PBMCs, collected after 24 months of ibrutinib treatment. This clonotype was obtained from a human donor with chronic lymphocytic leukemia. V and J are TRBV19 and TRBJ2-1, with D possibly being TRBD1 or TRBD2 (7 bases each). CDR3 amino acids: CATTGWLADNEQFF. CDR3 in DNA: TGTGCCACGACAGGGTGGCTAGCGGACAATGAGCAGTTCTTC.